Listed here is a single T cell receptor beta chain. Its target is unknown. This sample was taken from a study of cytomegalovirus exposure and HLA in healthy donors. CDR3 length equals 15 residues. V was clipped by 4 bases and J by 0 bases; unmatched bases: 5. Germline V gene sequence: CDR1 SGDLS, CDR2 YYNGEE. A multiplex PCR was run with 60 Vbeta primers and 13 Jbeta primers. Only in-frame clones appear in the TCRdb table, and some are missing; sequencing was by immunoSEQ multiplex PCR. The sample has 200,000 to 300,000 clones; about four fifths are singletons. Regarding the study as a whole: In a later analysis, several top co-occurrence clusters appeared linked to parvovirus B19, influenza, CMV and Epstein-Barr virus. Cytomegalovirus status was reportedly diagnosed by the classifier with high sensitivity and specificity.

The chain recombines TRBV9 with TRBJ2-3; 7 bases align to TRBD1. Sequenced sample: PBMCs. The sequence derives from a woman between 40 and 50 years old in good health and CMV-seropositive. The CDR3 bases are TGTGCCAGCAGCTCTCACAGGGGCAGCACAGATACGCAGTATTTT. Amino acid sequence: CASSSHRGSTDTQYF.